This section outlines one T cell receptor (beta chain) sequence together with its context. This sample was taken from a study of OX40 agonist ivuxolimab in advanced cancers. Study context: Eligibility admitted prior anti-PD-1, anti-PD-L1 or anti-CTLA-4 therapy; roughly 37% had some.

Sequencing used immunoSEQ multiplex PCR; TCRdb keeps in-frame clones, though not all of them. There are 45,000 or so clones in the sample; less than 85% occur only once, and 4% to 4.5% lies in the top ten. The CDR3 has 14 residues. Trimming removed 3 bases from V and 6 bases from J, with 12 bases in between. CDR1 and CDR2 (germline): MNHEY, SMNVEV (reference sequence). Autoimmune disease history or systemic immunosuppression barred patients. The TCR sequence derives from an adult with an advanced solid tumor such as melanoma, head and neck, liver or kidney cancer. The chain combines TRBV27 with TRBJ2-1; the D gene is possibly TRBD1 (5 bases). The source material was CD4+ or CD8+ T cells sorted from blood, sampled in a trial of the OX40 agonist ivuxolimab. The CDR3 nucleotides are TGTGCCAGCAGTTTCTCCGACAGAGCCAATGAGCAGTTCTTC. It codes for CASSFSDRANEQFF.